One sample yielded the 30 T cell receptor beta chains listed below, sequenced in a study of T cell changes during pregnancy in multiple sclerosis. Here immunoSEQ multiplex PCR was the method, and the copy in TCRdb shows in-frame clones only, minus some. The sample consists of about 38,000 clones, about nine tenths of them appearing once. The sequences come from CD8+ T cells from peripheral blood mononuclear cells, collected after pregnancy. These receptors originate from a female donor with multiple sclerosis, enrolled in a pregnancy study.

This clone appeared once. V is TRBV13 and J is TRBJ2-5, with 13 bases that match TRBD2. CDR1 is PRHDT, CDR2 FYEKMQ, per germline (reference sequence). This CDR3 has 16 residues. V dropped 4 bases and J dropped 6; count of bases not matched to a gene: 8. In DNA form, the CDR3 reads TGTGCCAGCAGCTCACCCGGGACTAGCGGGGTCAAGACCCAGTACTTC. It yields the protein CASSSPGTSGVKTQYF. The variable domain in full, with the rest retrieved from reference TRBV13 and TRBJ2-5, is AAGVIQSPRHLIKEKRETATLKCYPIPRHDTVYWYQQGPGQDPQFLISFYEKMQSDKGSIPDRFSAQQFSDYHSELNMSSLELGDSALYFCASSSPGTSGVKTQYFGPGTRLLVL.

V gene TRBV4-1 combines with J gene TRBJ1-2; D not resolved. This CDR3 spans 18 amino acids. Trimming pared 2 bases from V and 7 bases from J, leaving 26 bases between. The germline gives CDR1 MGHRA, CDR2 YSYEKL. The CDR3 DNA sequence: TGCGCCAGCAGCCAACCCGTCCTCAGTCTGGAAGAGGGCGGTGGCTACACCTTC. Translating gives CASSQPVLSLEEGGGYTF.

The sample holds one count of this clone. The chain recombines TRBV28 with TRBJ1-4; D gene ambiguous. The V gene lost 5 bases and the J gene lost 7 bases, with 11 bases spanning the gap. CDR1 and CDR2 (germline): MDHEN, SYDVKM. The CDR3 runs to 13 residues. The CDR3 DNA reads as TGTGCCAGCAGTCCTCGGAGCGTTGAAAAACTGTTTTTT. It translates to CASSPRSVEKLFF.

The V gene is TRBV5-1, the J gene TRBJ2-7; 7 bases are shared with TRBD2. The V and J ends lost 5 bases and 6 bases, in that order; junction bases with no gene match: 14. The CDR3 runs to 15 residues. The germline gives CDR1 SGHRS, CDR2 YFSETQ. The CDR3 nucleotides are TGCGCCAGCAGTTCTCGGGACGCCGGGAGGCGCGAGCAGTACTTC. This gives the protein CASSSRDAGRREQYF.

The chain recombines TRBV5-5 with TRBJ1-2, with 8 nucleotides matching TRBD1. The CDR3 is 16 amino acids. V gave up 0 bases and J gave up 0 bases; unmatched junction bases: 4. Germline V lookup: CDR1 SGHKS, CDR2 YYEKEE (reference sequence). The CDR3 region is CASSLDRGLANYGYTF. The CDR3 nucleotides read TGTGCCAGCAGCTTGGACAGGGGGTTAGCTAACTATGGCTACACCTTC.

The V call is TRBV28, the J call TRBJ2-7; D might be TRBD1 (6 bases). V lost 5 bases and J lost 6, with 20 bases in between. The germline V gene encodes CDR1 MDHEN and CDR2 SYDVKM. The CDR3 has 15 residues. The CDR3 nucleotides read TGTGCCAGCAGTCCAATAACAGGGACCCCTCTCGAGCAGTACTTC. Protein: CASSPITGTPLEQYF.

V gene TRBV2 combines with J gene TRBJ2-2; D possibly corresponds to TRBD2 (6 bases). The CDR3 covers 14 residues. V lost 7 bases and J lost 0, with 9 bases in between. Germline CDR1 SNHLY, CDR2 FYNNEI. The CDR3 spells CASNGGTNTGELFF. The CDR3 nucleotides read TGTGCCAGCAACGGGGGAACGAACACCGGGGAGCTGTTTTTT.

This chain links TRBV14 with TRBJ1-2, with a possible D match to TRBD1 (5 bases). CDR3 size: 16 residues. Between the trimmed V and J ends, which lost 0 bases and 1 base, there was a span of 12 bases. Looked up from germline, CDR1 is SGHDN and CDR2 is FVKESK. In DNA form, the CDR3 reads TGTGCCAGCAGCCAAGAAACGGACATTAATAACTATGGCTACACCTTC. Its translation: CASSQETDINNYGYTF.

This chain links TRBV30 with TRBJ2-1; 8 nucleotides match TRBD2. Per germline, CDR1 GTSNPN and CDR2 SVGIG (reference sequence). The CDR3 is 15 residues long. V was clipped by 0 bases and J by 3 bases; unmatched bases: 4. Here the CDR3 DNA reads TGTGCCTGGAGTGTACTCGCGGGAGGCTACAATGAGCAGTTCTTC. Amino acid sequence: CAWSVLAGGYNEQFF.

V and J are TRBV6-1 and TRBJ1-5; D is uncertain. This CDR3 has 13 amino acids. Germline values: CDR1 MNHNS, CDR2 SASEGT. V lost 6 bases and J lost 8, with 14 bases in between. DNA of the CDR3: TGTGCCAGCAGCGAGCCAGGAGGTGAGCCCCAGCATTTT. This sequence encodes CASSEPGGEPQHF.

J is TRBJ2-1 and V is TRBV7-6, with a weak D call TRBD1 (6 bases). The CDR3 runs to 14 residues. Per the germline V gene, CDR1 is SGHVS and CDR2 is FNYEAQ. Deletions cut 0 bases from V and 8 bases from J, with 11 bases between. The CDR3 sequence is CASSLALQGHEQFF. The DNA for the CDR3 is TGTGCCAGCAGCTTAGCGCTCCAGGGGCATGAGCAGTTCTTC.

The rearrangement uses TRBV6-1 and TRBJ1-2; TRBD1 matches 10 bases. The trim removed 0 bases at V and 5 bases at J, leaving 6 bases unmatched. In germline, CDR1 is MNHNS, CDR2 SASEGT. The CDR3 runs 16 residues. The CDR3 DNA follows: TGTGCCAGCAGTGAAGCGTGGGACAGGGGAAGATATGGCTACACCTTC. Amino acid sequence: CASSEAWDRGRYGYTF.

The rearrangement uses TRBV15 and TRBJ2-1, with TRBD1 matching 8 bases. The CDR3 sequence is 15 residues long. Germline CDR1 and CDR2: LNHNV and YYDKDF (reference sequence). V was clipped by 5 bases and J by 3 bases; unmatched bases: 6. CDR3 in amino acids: CATSVDRGLYNEQFF. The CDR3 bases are TGTGCCACCAGCGTAGACAGGGGACTCTACAATGAGCAGTTCTTC.

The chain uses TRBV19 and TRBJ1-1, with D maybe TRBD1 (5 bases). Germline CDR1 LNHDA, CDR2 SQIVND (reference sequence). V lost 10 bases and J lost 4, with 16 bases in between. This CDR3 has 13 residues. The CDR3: CATHGPGGTEAFF. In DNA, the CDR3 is TGTGCCACCCACGGCCCCGGGGGCACTGAAGCTTTCTTT.

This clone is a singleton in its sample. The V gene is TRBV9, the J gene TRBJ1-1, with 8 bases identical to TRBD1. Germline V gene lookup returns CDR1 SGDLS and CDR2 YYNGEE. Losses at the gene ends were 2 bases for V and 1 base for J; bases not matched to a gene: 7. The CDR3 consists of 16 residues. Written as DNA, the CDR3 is TGTGCCAGCAGCGTTGACCCTGGACAGGGGAACACTGAAGCTTTCTTT. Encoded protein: CASSVDPGQGNTEAFF.

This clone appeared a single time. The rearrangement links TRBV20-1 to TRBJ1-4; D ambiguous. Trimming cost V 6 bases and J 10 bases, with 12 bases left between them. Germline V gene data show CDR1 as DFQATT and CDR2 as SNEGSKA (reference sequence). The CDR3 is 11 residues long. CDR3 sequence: CSARNPLKLFF. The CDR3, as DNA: TGCAGTGCGCGCAACCCGTTAAAACTGTTTTTT.

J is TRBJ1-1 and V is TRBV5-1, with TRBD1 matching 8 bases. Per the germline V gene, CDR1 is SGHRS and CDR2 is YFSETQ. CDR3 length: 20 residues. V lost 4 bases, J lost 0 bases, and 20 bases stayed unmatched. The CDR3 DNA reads TGCGCCAGCAGCACGGCCCAATCCGGGACAGGAATGTTTTTGAACACTGAAGCTTTCTTT. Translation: CASSTAQSGTGMFLNTEAFF.

CDR3 coding DNA: TGCGCCAGCAGTCAATCTGAACAGGACCGGCCCCAGCATTTT. Its protein product is CASSQSEQDRPQHF. The chain has TRBV23-1 and TRBJ1-5, with D perhaps matching TRBD1 (5 bases). TRBV23-1 is marked as an open reading frame, function uncertain. V gave up 0 bases and J gave up 9 bases, with 12 bases separating them. The CDR3 has 14 residues.

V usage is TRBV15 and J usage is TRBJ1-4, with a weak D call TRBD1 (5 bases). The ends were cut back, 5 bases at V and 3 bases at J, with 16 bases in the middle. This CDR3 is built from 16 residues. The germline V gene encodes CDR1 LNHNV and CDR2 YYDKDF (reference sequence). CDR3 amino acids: CATSFEEGRANEKLFF. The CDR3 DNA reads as TGTGCCACCAGCTTCGAGGAGGGGAGGGCTAATGAAAAACTGTTTTTT.

CDR3: CASSPDLFGYTF. The CDR3 nucleotides are TGTGCCAGCAGCCCAGACTTGTTTGGCTACACCTTC. The chain carries TRBV7-2 and TRBJ1-2; D not certain. CDR1 and CDR2 from the germline V gene are SGHTA and FQGNSA. The CDR3 is 12 amino acids. Trimming pared 5 bases from V and 7 bases from J, leaving 11 bases between.

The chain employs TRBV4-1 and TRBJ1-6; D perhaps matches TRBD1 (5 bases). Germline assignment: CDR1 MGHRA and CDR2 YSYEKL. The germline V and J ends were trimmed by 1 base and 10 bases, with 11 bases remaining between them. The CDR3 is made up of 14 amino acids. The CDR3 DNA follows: TGCGCCAGCAGCCAAGGGGGGGGTGGATCACCCCTCCACTTT. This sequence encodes CASSQGGGGSPLHF.

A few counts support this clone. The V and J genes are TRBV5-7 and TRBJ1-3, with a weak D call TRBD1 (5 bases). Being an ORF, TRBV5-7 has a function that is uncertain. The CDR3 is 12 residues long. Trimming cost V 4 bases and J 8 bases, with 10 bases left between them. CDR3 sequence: CASSNQGDTIYF. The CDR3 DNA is TGTGCCAGCAGCAATCAAGGGGACACCATATATTTT.

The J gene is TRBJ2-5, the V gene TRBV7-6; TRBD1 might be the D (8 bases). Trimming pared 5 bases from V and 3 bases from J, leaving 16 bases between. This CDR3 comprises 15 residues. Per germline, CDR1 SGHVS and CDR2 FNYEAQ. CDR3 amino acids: CASSRTGGVKETQYF. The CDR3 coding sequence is TGTGCCAGCAGCAGAACAGGGGGGGTAAAAGAGACCCAGTACTTC.

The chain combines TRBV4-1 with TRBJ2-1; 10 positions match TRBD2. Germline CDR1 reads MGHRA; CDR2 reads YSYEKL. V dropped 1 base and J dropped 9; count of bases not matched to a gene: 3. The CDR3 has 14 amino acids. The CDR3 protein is CASSQGLAGVEQFF. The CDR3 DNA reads TGCGCCAGCAGCCAAGGACTAGCGGGTGTTGAGCAGTTCTTC.

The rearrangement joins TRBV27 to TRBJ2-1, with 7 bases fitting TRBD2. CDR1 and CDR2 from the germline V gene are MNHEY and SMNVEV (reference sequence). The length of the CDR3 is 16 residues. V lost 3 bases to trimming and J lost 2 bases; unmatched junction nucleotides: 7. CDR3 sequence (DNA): TGTGCCAGCAGTTTCTGGAGCGGGAAGGCCTACAATGAGCAGTTCTTC. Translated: CASSFWSGKAYNEQFF.

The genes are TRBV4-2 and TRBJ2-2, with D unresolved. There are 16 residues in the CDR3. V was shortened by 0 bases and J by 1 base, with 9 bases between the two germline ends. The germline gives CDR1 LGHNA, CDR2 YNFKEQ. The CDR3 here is CASSQDPLMNTGELFF. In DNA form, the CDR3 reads TGTGCCAGCAGCCAAGATCCGCTAATGAACACCGGGGAGCTGTTTTTT.

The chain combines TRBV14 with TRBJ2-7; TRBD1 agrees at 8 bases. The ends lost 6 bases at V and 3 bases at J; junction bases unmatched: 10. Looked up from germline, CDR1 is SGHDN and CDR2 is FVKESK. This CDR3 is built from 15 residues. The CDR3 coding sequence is TGTGCCAGCAGTTCCGGGACAGGTGTCTTCTACGAGCAGTACTTC. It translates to CASSSGTGVFYEQYF.

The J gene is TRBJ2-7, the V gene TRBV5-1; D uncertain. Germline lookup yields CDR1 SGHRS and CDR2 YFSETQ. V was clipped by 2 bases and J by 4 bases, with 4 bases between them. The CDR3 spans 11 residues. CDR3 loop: CASSFGYEQYF. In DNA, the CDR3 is TGCGCCAGCAGCTTCGGGTACGAGCAGTACTTC.

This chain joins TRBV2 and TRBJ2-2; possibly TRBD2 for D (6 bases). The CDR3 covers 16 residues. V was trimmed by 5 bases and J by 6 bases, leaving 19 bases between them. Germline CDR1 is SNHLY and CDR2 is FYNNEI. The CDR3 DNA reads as TGTGCCAGCAGTCCCGGGACTCTTCGTTTGTCCGGGGAGCTGTTTTTT. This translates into CASSPGTLRLSGELFF. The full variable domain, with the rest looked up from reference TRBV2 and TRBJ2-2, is EPEVTQTPSHQVTQMGQEVILRCVPISNHLYFYWYRQILGQKVEFLVSFYNNEISEKSEIFDDQFSVERPDGSNFTLKIRSTKLEDSAMYFCASSPGTLRLSGELFFGEGSRLTVL.

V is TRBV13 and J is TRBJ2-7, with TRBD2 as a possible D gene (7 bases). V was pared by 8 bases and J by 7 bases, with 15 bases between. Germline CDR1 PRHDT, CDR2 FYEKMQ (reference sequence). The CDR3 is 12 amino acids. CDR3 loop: CASAGGQREQYF. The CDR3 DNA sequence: TGTGCCAGCGCCGGGGGGCAACGGGAGCAGTACTTC.